The 18 T cell receptor beta chains reported below all come from one sample, sequenced in a study of neurological immune-mediated disorders. In TCRdb, the 5' RACE reads were re-called with MiXCR into one record per CDR3 protein. This table has 80,000 to 100,000 distinct CDR3 sequences, around 6% appearing once. Indicated time point: longitudinal time-point 2. Sequencing input: PBMCs. The receptors originated from a woman in her sixties or seventies with multiple sclerosis.

In its sample, this clonotype was seen many times. DNA of the CDR3: TGCGCCAGCAGCAGGGGAAGGGCAGATACGCAGTATTTT. It yields the protein CASSRGRADTQYF. This chain connects TRBV5-1 to TRBJ2-3; D might be TRBD1 (5 bases). This CDR3 has 13 residues. The V and J ends lost 4 bases and 4 bases respectively, with 10 bases between them. Germline V gene sequence: CDR1 SGHRS, CDR2 YFSETQ.

This clonotype appeared many times. V and J are TRBV7-2 and TRBJ2-5; 7 bases match TRBD2. Germline V gives CDR1 SGHTA, CDR2 FQGNSA. Unmatched junction bases numbered 7, after V lost 1 base and J lost 5 bases. CDR3 length: 15 amino acids. The CDR3 bases are TGTGCCAGCAGCTTAGTTACGGGGGAGGGGGAGACCCAGTACTTC. It translates to CASSLVTGEGETQYF. The variable domain in full, with the rest retrieved from reference TRBV7-2 and TRBJ2-5, is GAGVSQSPSNKVTEKGKDVELRCDPISGHTALYWYRQSLGQGLEFLIYFQGNSAPDKSGLPSDRFSAERTGGSVSTLTIQRTQQEDSAVYLCASSLVTGEGETQYFGPGTRLLVL.

This clonotype was seen repeatedly, ten times or more. This chain joins TRBV12-3 or TRBV12-4 and TRBJ1-2; D gene ambiguous. The CDR3 length is 14 residues. Trimming removed 5 bases from V and 1 base from J, with 11 bases in between. In DNA, the CDR3 is TGTGCCAGCAGTCCCCAGAGCGTTAACTATGGCTACACCTTC. Its protein is CASSPQSVNYGYTF.

This clonotype was detected many times. This chain links TRBV7-6 with TRBJ1-1, with 7 positions matching TRBD1. Germline trimming cut 1 base from V and 8 bases from J; bases unmatched to any gene: 1. The CDR3 extends over 12 amino acids. Germline CDR1 and CDR2: SGHVS and FNYEAQ. CDR3 nucleotide sequence: TGTGCCAGCAGCTTAGAGGGGGCCGAAGCTTTCTTT. This codes for CASSLEGAEAFF. The full variable domain, completed using reference TRBV7-6 and TRBJ1-1, is GAGVSQSPRYKVTKRGQDVALRCDPISGHVSLYWYRQALGQGPEFLTYFNYEAQQDKSGLPNDRFSAERPEGSISTLTIQRTEQRDSAMYRCASSLEGAEAFFGQGTRLTVV.

At least ten counts were recorded for this clonotype. The V call is TRBV4-1, the J call TRBJ2-7, with 13 bases fitting TRBD2. Trimming cost V 6 bases and J 3 bases; bases outside gene matches: 5. Germline V lookup: CDR1 MGHRA, CDR2 YSYEKL. The CDR3 sequence is 15 residues long. The CDR3 coding sequence is TGCGCCAGCAGTCCGACTAGCGGGGGGCGCTACGAGCAGTACTTC. This encodes CASSPTSGGRYEQYF.

This clonotype was picked up many times. This rearrangement joins TRBV20-1 to TRBJ2-5, with TRBD2 matching 13 bases. The germline V gene encodes CDR1 DFQATT and CDR2 SNEGSKA (reference sequence). V shed 4 bases and J 2 bases; nucleotides not matched to a gene: 4. The CDR3 extends over 15 amino acids. CDR3 bases: TGCAGTGCTACCAAGGGACTAGCGGGGCAAGAGACCCAGTACTTC. Protein sequence: CSATKGLAGQETQYF.

At least ten counts were recorded for this clonotype. This chain connects TRBV2 to TRBJ2-1; TRBD2 aligns across 10 bases. The CDR3 length is 15 residues. With 7 bases clipped from V and 12 bases from J, the junction kept 15 bases outside the gene matches. The V gene's germline CDR1 is SNHLY and CDR2 FYNNEI. The CDR3 region is CASTESGLAGVGQFF. CDR3 sequence (DNA): TGTGCCAGCACGGAGTCGGGCCTAGCGGGGGTGGGGCAGTTCTTC.

This clonotype was seen many times. The V call is TRBV12-3 or TRBV12-4, the J call TRBJ1-3, with D uncertain. Trimming cost V 6 bases and J 4 bases, with 13 bases left between them. This CDR3 is built from 14 residues. This CDR3 reads CASSPLGSGNTIYF. The CDR3 DNA reads as TGTGCCAGCAGCCCCCTCGGCTCCGGAAACACCATATATTTT.

The gene calls are TRBV18 and TRBJ1-2; maybe TRBD1 (5 bases). This CDR3 has 15 residues. V was clipped by 2 bases and J by 4 bases, with 14 bases between them. Germline CDR1 is KGHSH and CDR2 is LQKENI. CDR3 DNA sequence: TGTGCCAGCTCACCAAACCTGGGGGAGACCTATGGCTACACCTTC. Its protein product is CASSPNLGETYGYTF.

This clonotype came up many times. This chain joins TRBV6-1 and TRBJ2-7; maybe TRBD2 (6 bases). Trimming took 7 bases from V and 4 from J, leaving 14 bases between them. The germline V gene has CDR1 MNHNS and CDR2 SASEGT. The CDR3 covers 13 residues. CDR3 sequence: CASTRETTYEQYF. CDR3 bases: TGTGCCAGCACGCGGGAAACAACGTACGAGCAGTACTTC.

This clonotype was seen at least ten times. The chain joins TRBV5-1 to TRBJ2-7, with 7 bases that match TRBD1. V lost 4 bases and J lost 2; bases outside the gene matches: 6. The CDR3 totals 14 residues. CDR1 and CDR2 (germline): SGHRS, YFSETQ. The CDR3: CASSPRQGPYEQYF. The DNA for the CDR3 is TGCGCCAGCAGCCCCAGACAGGGTCCCTACGAGCAGTACTTC.

The sample holds many counts of this clonotype. This chain connects TRBV20-1 to TRBJ2-7, with no clear D. Trimming cost V 0 bases and J 1 base, with 16 bases left between them. The germline CDR1 and CDR2 sequences are DFQATT and SNEGSKA (reference sequence). There are 16 residues in the CDR3. The CDR3 reads CSARDLGRHVSYEQYF. Here the CDR3 DNA reads TGCAGTGCTAGAGATCTGGGCAGGCACGTATCCTACGAGCAGTACTTC.

This clonotype was counted ten times or more. The V gene is TRBV7-8, the J gene TRBJ2-3; D unclear. V was clipped by 5 bases and J by 9 bases, with 9 bases between them. The CDR3 is made up of 11 amino acids. Looked up from germline, CDR1 is SGHVS and CDR2 is FQNEAQ. CDR3 DNA: TGTGCCAGCAGCCCTACAAGGACGCAGTATTTT. Its protein is CASSPTRTQYF.

This clonotype has a count of ten or more. The chain has TRBV20-1 and TRBJ1-5; D gene ambiguous. The CDR3 is 13 residues long. Trimming cost V 6 bases and J 3 bases, with 12 bases left between them. In germline, CDR1 is DFQATT, CDR2 SNEGSKA (reference sequence). CDR3 DNA sequence: TGCAGTGCAACTCTTGGCCCCAATCAGCCCCAGCATTTT. Protein: CSATLGPNQPQHF.

This clonotype was seen many times. The chain joins TRBV5-1 to TRBJ2-5, with TRBD1 as a possible D gene (5 bases). V lost 0 bases and J 5 bases, leaving 11 bases between the germline ends. This CDR3 contains 14 residues. The germline CDR1 and CDR2 sequences are SGHRS and YFSETQ. The CDR3 is CASSLVAGMETQYF. The CDR3 DNA reads TGCGCCAGCAGCTTGGTGGCAGGGATGGAGACCCAGTACTTC.

The chain links TRBV7-8 to TRBJ2-5, with unresolved D. The germline V gene encodes CDR1 SGHVS and CDR2 FQNEAQ. V lost 6 bases and J 5 bases, leaving 16 bases between the germline ends. The CDR3 spans 14 residues. CDR3 sequence reads: CASRITDLLETQYF. The CDR3 DNA reads TGTGCCAGCAGAATAACGGACCTACTGGAGACCCAGTACTTC.

This clonotype was picked up many times. V gene TRBV20-1 combines with J gene TRBJ2-1, with 7 bases identical to TRBD2. CDR1 is DFQATT and CDR2 is SNEGSKA in the germline V gene (reference sequence). The CDR3 consists of 15 residues. The V segment lost 3 bases and the J segment 0 bases; nucleotides outside the gene matches: 5. The CDR3 DNA is TGCAGTGCTAGCGGGGGGACCAGCTCCTACAATGAGCAGTTCTTC. It specifies CSASGGTSSYNEQFF.

The chain employs TRBV19 and TRBJ1-1; D not resolved. V dropped 7 bases and J dropped 1 base, with 16 bases sitting between them. The CDR3 consists of 15 residues. Germline V gene data show CDR1 as LNHDA and CDR2 as SQIVND (reference sequence). CDR3 amino acids: CASTPKLTSNTEAFF. The CDR3 DNA reads as TGTGCCAGTACCCCAAAATTGACCTCGAACACTGAAGCTTTCTTT.